The 19 T cell receptor beta chains below were found in one sample sequenced in a study of T cell responses to AZD1222 COVID-19 vaccine. The data were produced by immunoSEQ multiplex PCR, yet TCRdb's version contains in-frame clones alone and is incomplete. The table lists more than 150,000 clones, 80% to 90% of them singletons. Sequenced here: peripheral blood, sampled on day 0 of AZD1222 vaccination. The source of these receptors is an adult in good health.

This rearrangement joins TRBV6-5 to TRBJ2-7; 7 bases fit TRBD1. The CDR3 is 15 residues long. From germline, CDR1 is MNHEY and CDR2 SVGAGI. V gave up 2 bases and J gave up 4 bases; unmatched junction bases: 8. CDR3 DNA: TGTGCCAGCAGTTACGGGGCAGGGGGAGTTTACGAGCAGTACTTC. This gives the protein CASSYGAGGVYEQYF.

This chain links TRBV5-1 with TRBJ1-4; unclear D gene. The germline V gene has CDR1 SGHRS and CDR2 YFSETQ. The V gene lost 2 bases and the J gene lost 3 bases, with 14 bases spanning the gap. The CDR3 loop spans 16 amino acids. The CDR3 sequence: CASSLFRPQANEKLFF. CDR3 DNA sequence: TGCGCCAGCAGCTTATTTCGACCGCAAGCTAATGAAAAACTGTTTTTT.

The chain recombines TRBV12-2 with TRBJ1-5. TRBV12-2 is marked as a pseudogene. The CDR3 sequence is 16 residues long. The CDR3 loop is CASRPVRTGHGQPQHF. In DNA, the CDR3 is TGTGCAAGTCGCCCAGTGAGAACGGGGCACGGTCAGCCCCAGCATTTT.

The J gene is TRBJ1-3, the V gene TRBV6-2 or TRBV6-3; TRBD1 matches 7 bases. From germline, CDR1 is MNHEY and CDR2 SVGEGT. The CDR3 length is 16 residues. V lost 2 bases, J lost 2 bases, and 6 bases stayed unmatched. The CDR3 spells CASSYHRTGAGNTIYF. The CDR3 DNA sequence: TGTGCCAGCAGTTACCATCGAACAGGGGCTGGAAACACCATATATTTT.

The chain uses TRBV27 and TRBJ2-1; 10 bases agree with TRBD2. There are 14 residues in the CDR3. Germline-derived CDR1 and CDR2 are MNHEY and SMNVEV (reference sequence). V shed 4 bases and J 6 bases; nucleotides not matched to a gene: 3. CDR3 loop: CASSSLAGVNEQFF. The DNA for the CDR3 is TGTGCCAGCAGTTCGCTAGCGGGAGTCAATGAGCAGTTCTTC.

This chain links TRBV6-2 or TRBV6-3 with TRBJ2-1; D is unresolved. Germline assignment: CDR1 MNHEY and CDR2 SVGEGT. The V end lost 4 bases, the J end lost 5 bases, and 9 bases lay between the germline ends. This CDR3 contains 13 residues. The CDR3 coding sequence is TGTGCCAGCAGTTTGATTCTGAACAATGAGCAGTTCTTC. This encodes CASSLILNNEQFF.

This clone has only one observation. V usage is TRBV3-1 (or the pseudogene TRBV3-2) and J usage is TRBJ2-1; tentatively, D is TRBD2 (5 bases). Germline CDR1 is LGHDT and CDR2 is YNNKEL (reference sequence). Trimming took off 5 bases at V and 6 bases at J, with 14 bases between the two ends. This CDR3 contains 14 residues. The chain's CDR3 is CASSYQTMPNEQFF. The CDR3, as DNA: TGTGCCAGCAGCTACCAGACTATGCCCAATGAGCAGTTCTTC.

V and J are TRBV20-1 and TRBJ2-1; TRBD2 matches 11 bases. The J segment lost 4 bases and the V segment lost 3 bases, leaving 2 bases of the junction unmatched. The germline gives CDR1 DFQATT, CDR2 SNEGSKA (reference sequence). This CDR3 spans 14 amino acids. The CDR3 bases are TGCAGTGCTAGTTCTAGCGGGAGGTACAATGAGCAGTTCTTC. As protein: CSASSSGRYNEQFF.

This rearrangement joins TRBV19 to TRBJ1-2; 8 nucleotides line up with TRBD1. Germline values: CDR1 LNHDA, CDR2 SQIVND (reference sequence). This CDR3 has 14 amino acids. Germline trimming cut 5 bases from V and 8 bases from J; bases unmatched to any gene: 10. DNA of the CDR3: TGTGCCAGTAGTGTGAGAGGACAGGGCCGAGGCTACACCTTC. This translates into CASSVRGQGRGYTF.

The V gene is TRBV19, the J gene TRBJ1-5; possible D gene TRBD1, 5 bases. The CDR3 is 15 amino acids. With 3 bases removed from V and 3 bases from J, the gap between germline ends came to 12 bases. Germline V CDR1 and CDR2: LNHDA, SQIVND (reference sequence). CDR3 amino acids: CASSMFSGYNQPQHF. CDR3 nucleotide sequence: TGTGCCAGTAGTATGTTTTCAGGGTACAATCAGCCCCAGCATTTT.

This clone occurred once. V gene TRBV19 combines with J gene TRBJ1-5, with D possibly matching TRBD1 (5 bases). The V gene lost 1 base and the J gene lost 7 bases, with 17 bases spanning the gap. The CDR3 runs 16 residues. Germline V gene lookup returns CDR1 LNHDA and CDR2 SQIVND (reference sequence). The CDR3 nucleotides read TGTGCCAGTAGTATAGGGATTGAAAGGGGCAGCCAGCCCCAGCATTTT. Encoded protein: CASSIGIERGSQPQHF.

This chain joins TRBV18 and TRBJ1-4, with 8 nucleotides matching TRBD1. The CDR3 length is 15 residues. Germline loops: CDR1 KGHSH, CDR2 LQKENI. The J segment lost 2 bases and the V segment lost 5 bases, leaving 4 bases of the junction unmatched. DNA for the CDR3: TGTGCCAGCTCAATCAACAGGGGGACTAATGAAAAACTGTTTTTT. Encoded protein: CASSINRGTNEKLFF. The full variable domain, in which reference TRBV18 and TRBJ1-4 provide the parts outside the CDR3, is NAGVMQNPRHLVRRRGQEARLRCSPMKGHSHVYWYRQLPEEGLKFMVYLQKENIIDESGMPKERFSAEFPKEGPSILRIQQVVRGDSAAYFCASSINRGTNEKLFFGSGTQLSVL.

V usage is TRBV5-1 and J usage is TRBJ2-3; 7 bases align to TRBD1. The germline V gene has CDR1 SGHRS and CDR2 YFSETQ. This CDR3 is built from 15 residues. The J segment lost 2 bases and the V segment lost 0 bases, leaving 3 bases of the junction unmatched. The CDR3 protein is CASSLEGTATDTQYF. For the CDR3, the DNA is TGCGCCAGCAGCTTGGAAGGGACAGCCACAGATACGCAGTATTTT.

At least ten counts were recorded for this clone. The rearrangement joins TRBV6-4 to TRBJ2-5; 11 bases are shared with TRBD2. The CDR3 is 15 amino acids. CDR1 is MRHNA, CDR2 SNTAGT, per germline. V lost 6 bases, J lost 2 bases, and 5 bases stayed unmatched. The CDR3 DNA reads as TGTGCCAGCAGCCCTACTAGCGGGGGACAAGAGACCCAGTACTTC. Its protein product is CASSPTSGGQETQYF.

The chain couples TRBV11-2 to TRBJ2-3; D unclear. CDR1 and CDR2 from the germline V gene are SGHAT and FQNNGV. CDR3 length: 13 residues. The germline V and J ends were trimmed by 4 bases and 6 bases, with 11 bases remaining between them. CDR3 in DNA: TGTGCCAGCAGCTCAGCTCTCTATGATACGCAGTATTTT. It specifies CASSSALYDTQYF.

The chain uses TRBV5-4 and TRBJ1-1; no clear D gene. The CDR3 runs to 13 residues. Trimming took off 0 bases at V and 2 bases at J, with 5 bases between the two ends. The germline V gene has CDR1 SGHNT and CDR2 YYREEE (reference sequence). The CDR3 bases are TGTGCCAGCAGCTTGGCTTTTAACACTGAAGCTTTCTTT. Its protein is CASSLAFNTEAFF.

This chain uses TRBV7-2 with TRBJ2-1; 11 bases are shared with TRBD1. Unmatched junction bases numbered 7, after V lost 1 base and J lost 8 bases. This CDR3 has 16 residues. Germline V gives CDR1 SGHTA, CDR2 FQGNSA. The CDR3 DNA sequence: TGTGCCAGCAGCTTAGGGGGACAGGGGGTACGTGATGAGCAGTTCTTC. Its protein is CASSLGGQGVRDEQFF.

This rearrangement joins TRBV2 to TRBJ2-2; D call uncertain. The CDR3 has 13 amino acids. The V end was cut by 11 bases, the J end by 0 bases, with 10 bases between. Germline assignment: CDR1 SNHLY and CDR2 FYNNEI. The CDR3 reads CASRHPNTGELFF. The CDR3 nucleotides are TGTGCCTCCAGGCATCCGAACACCGGGGAGCTGTTTTTT. Together with reference TRBV2 and TRBJ2-2, the CDR3 gives the full variable domain: EPEVTQTPSHQVTQMGQEVILRCVPISNHLYFYWYRQILGQKVEFLVSFYNNEISEKSEIFDDQFSVERPDGSNFTLKIRSTKLEDSAMYFCASRHPNTGELFFGEGSRLTVL.

The chain joins TRBV28 to TRBJ2-7, with 10 positions matching TRBD2. Germline loops: CDR1 MDHEN, CDR2 SYDVKM. There are 15 residues in the CDR3. With V trimmed by 10 bases and J by 5 bases, 14 bases remained unmatched. In DNA, the CDR3 is TGTGCCATTACCCCTCCTAGCGGGAGTCTGGACGAGCAGTACTTC. It translates to CAITPPSGSLDEQYF. Combining the CDR3 with reference TRBV28 and TRBJ2-7 gives the whole variable domain DVKVTQSSRYLVKRTGEKVFLECVQDMDHENMFWYRQDPGLGLRLIYFSYDVKMKEKGDIPEGYSVSREKKERFSLILESASTNQTSMYLCAITPPSGSLDEQYFGPGTRLTVT.